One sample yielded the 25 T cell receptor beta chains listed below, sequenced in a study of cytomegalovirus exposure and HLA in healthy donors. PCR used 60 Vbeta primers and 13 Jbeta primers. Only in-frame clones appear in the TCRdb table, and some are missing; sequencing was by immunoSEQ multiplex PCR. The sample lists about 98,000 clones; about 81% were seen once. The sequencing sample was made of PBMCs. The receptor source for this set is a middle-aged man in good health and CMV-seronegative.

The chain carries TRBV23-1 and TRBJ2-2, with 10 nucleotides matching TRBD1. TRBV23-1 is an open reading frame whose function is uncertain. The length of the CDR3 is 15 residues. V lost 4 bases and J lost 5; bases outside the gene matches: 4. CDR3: CASSPRDRGTGELFF. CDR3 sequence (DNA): TGCGCCAGCAGTCCCCGGGACAGGGGAACCGGGGAGCTGTTTTTT.

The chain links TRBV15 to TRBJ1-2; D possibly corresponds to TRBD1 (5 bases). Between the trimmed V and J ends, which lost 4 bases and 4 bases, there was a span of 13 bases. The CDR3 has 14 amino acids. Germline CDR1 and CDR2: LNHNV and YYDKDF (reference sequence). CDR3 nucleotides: TGTGCCACCAGCACAATTGCAAGGGGCTATGGCTACACCTTC. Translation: CATSTIARGYGYTF.

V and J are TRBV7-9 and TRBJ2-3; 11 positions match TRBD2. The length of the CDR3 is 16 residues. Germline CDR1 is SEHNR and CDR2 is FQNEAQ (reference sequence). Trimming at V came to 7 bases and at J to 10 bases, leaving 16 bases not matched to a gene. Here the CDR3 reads CASNRGGLAGGSSQYF. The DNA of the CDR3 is TGTGCCAGCAATCGAGGCGGGCTAGCGGGGGGAAGTTCGCAGTATTTT.

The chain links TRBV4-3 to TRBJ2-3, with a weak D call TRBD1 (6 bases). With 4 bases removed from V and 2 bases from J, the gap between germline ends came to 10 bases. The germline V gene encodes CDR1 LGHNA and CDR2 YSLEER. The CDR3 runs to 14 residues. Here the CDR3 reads CASSPQGHTDTQYF. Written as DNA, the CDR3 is TGCGCCAGCAGCCCACAGGGTCACACAGATACGCAGTATTTT.

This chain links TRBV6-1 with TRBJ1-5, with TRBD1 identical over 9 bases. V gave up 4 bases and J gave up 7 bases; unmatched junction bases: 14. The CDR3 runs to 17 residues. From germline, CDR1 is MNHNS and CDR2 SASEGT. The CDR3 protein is CASSAGTGTGYGQPQHF. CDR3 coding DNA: TGTGCCAGCAGTGCCGGTACCGGGACAGGGTATGGGCAGCCCCAGCATTTT.

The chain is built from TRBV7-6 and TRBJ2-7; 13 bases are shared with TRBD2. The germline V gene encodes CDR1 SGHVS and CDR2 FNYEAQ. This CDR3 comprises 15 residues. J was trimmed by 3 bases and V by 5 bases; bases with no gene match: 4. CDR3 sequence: CASSPGLAGYYEQYF. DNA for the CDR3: TGTGCCAGCAGCCCGGGACTAGCGGGGTACTACGAGCAGTACTTC.

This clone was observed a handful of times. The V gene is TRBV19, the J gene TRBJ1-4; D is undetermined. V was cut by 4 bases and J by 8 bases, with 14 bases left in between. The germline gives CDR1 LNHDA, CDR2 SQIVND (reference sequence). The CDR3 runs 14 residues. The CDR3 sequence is CASSSARGGEKLFF. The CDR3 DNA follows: TGTGCCAGTAGTAGCGCCCGAGGAGGAGAAAAACTGTTTTTT.

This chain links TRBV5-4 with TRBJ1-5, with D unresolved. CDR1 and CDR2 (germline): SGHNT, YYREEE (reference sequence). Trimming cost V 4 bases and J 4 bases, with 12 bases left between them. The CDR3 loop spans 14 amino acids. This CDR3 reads CASSTGRGNQPQHF. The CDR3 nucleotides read TGTGCCAGCAGCACCGGACGGGGAAATCAGCCCCAGCATTTT.

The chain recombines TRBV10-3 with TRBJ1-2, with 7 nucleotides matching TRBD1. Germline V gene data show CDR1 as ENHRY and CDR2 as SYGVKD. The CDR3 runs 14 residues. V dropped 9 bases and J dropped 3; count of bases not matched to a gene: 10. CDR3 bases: TGTGCCATTTCCAGCGGAGGGGGCGACTATGGCTACACCTTC. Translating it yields CAISSGGGDYGYTF.

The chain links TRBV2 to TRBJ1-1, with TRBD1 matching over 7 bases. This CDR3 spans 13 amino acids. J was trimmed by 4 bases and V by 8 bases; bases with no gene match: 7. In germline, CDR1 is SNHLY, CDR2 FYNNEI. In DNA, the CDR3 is TGTGCCAGCCAGGGGGACCCGAGCACTGAAGCTTTCTTT. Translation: CASQGDPSTEAFF.

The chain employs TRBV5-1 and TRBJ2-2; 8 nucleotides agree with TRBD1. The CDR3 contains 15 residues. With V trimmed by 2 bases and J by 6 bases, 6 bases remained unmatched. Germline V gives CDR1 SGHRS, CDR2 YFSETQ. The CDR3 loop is CASSLNRGTSGELFF. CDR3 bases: TGCGCCAGCAGCTTAAACAGGGGGACTTCCGGGGAGCTGTTTTTT. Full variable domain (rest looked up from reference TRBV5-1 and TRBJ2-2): KAGVTQTPRYLIKTRGQQVTLSCSPISGHRSVSWYQQTPGQGLQFLFEYFSETQRNKGNFPGRFSGRQFSNSRSEMNVSTLELGDSALYLCASSLNRGTSGELFFGEGSRLTVL.

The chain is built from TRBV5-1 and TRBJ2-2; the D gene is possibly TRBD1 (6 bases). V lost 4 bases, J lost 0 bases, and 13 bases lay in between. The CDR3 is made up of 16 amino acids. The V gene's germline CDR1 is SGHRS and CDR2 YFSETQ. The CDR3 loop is CASSPGQFANTGELFF. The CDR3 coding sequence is TGCGCCAGCAGCCCGGGACAATTCGCGAACACCGGGGAGCTGTTTTTT.

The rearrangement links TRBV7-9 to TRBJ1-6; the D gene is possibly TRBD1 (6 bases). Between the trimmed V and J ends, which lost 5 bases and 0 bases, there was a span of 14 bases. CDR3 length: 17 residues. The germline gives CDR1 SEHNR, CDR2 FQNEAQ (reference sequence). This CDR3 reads CASSLDSLRSYNSPLHF. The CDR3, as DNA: TGTGCCAGCAGCCTGGACAGCCTACGCTCCTATAATTCACCCCTCCACTTT.

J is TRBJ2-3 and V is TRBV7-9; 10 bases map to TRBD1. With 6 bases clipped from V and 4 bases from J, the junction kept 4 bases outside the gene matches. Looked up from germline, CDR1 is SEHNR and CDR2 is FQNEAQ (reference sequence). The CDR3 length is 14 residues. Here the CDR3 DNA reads TGTGCCAGCAGAAGACAGGGGGCCGCAGATACGCAGTATTTT. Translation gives CASRRQGAADTQYF.

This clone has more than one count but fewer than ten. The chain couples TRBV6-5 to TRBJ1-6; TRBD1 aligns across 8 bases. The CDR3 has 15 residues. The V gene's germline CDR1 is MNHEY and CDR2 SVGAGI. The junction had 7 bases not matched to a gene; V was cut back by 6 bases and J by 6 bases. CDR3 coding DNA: TGTGCCAGCAGGTCTAGTCAGGGGGCTAATTCACCCCTCCACTTT. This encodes CASRSSQGANSPLHF.

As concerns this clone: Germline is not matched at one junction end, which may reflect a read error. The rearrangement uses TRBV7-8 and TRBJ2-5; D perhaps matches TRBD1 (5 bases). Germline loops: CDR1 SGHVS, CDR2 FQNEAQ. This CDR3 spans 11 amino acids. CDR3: CASSLEGPFHF. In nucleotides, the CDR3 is TGTGCCAGCAGCTTAGAGGGGCCCTTCCACTTC.

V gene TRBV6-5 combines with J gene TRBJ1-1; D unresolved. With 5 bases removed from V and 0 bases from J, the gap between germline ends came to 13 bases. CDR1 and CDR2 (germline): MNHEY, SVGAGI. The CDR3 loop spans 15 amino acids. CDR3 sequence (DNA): TGTGCCAGCAGTCTCACCCTACCCTTGAACACTGAAGCTTTCTTT. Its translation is CASSLTLPLNTEAFF.

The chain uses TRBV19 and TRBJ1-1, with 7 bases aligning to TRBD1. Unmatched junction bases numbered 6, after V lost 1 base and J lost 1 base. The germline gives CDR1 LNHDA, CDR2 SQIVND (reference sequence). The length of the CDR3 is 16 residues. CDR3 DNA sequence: TGTGCCAGTAGTATAGGGTATTACAGGGGGAACACTGAAGCTTTCTTT. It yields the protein CASSIGYYRGNTEAFF.

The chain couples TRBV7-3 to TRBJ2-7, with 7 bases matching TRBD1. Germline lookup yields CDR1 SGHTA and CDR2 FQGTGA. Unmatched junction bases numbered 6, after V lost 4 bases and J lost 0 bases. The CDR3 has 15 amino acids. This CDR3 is CASSSTGPSSYEQYF. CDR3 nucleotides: TGTGCCAGCAGCTCGACAGGGCCAAGCTCCTACGAGCAGTACTTC.

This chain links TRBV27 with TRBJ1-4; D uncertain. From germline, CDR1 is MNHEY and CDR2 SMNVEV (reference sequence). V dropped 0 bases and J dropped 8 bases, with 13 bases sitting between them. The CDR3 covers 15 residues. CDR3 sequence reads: CASSLSTGTFEKLFF. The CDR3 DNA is TGTGCCAGCAGTTTATCGACGGGAACCTTCGAAAAACTGTTTTTT.

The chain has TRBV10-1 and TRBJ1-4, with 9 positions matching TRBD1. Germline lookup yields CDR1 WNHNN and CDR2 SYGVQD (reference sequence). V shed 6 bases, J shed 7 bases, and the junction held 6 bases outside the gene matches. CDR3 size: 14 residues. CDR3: CASSRTGEGEKLFF. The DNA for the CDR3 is TGCGCCAGCAGCAGGACAGGGGAGGGTGAAAAACTGTTTTTT.

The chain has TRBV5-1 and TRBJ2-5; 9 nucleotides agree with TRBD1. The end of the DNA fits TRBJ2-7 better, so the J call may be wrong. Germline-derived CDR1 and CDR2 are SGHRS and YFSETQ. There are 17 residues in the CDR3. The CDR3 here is CASRPDGVQGATYEQYF. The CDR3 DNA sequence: TGCGCCAGCAGACCAGATGGGGTACAGGGGGCCACCTACGAGCAGTACTTC.

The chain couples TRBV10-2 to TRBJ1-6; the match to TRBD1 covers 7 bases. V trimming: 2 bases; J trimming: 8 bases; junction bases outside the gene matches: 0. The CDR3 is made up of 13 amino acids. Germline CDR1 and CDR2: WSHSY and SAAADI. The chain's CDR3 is CASSETGDSPLHF. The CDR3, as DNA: TGCGCCAGCAGTGAGACAGGGGATTCACCCCTCCACTTT.

The CDR3 sequence: CASSSYAKNEQFF. CDR3 nucleotides: TGCGCCAGCAGCTCCTATGCGAAAAATGAGCAGTTCTTC. J is TRBJ2-1 and V is TRBV5-1; no clear D gene. V lost 3 bases and J lost 7, with 11 bases in between. Germline V lookup: CDR1 SGHRS, CDR2 YFSETQ. CDR3 size: 13 residues.

The CDR3: CASSFDSRNTIYF. The CDR3 DNA is TGTGCCAGCTCATTTGACAGCCGAAACACCATATATTTT. The J gene is TRBJ1-3, the V gene TRBV18; possibly TRBD1 for D (5 bases). Trimming pared 5 bases from V and 5 bases from J, leaving 10 bases between. The CDR3 runs 13 residues. Germline CDR1 KGHSH, CDR2 LQKENI.